This T cell receptor beta chain was found in a study of T cells in localized non-small cell lung cancer. Study results and limitations: An association was observed between higher blood T cell density and longer overall survival. There were a median around 53 of the top 100 tumor clones appearing in adjacent lung. Because only a single region of the tumor was sequenced, heterogeneity remains possible.

This CDR3 is 14 amino acids long. The repertoire was sequenced with immunoSEQ multiplex PCR; TCRdb's copy has only in-frame clones and lacks some. The sample records around 1,800 clones, around a quarter being singletons. Samples of adjacent lung lacking atypia were obtained no closer than 2 cm to the tumor margin. This clone was detected only a few times. The antigen remains unidentified. V and J are TRBV1 and TRBJ1-4; TRBD1 reflects the table's D call only, with no check against the DNA. TRBV1 is assigned pseudogene status. This receptor was obtained from a female donor older than 55 with stage I squamous cell lung carcinoma. Specimen: normal lung tissue next to the tumor, collected before any cancer treatment. The CDR3 reads CASSQVGAREKLFF. The CDR3 nucleotides are TGCGCCAGCAGCCAAGTTGGGGCCAGAGAAAAACTGTTTTTT.